The rows below give T cell receptor beta chains drawn from one sample of a study of T cell responses to AZD1222 COVID-19 vaccine. Profiled with immunoSEQ multiplex PCR; TCRdb holds only in-frame clones, not every one. The sample includes around 130,000 clones, 70% to 90% of them seen just once. The sequencing used peripheral blood, collected on day 0 of AZD1222 vaccination. The source of these receptors is an adult in good health. The CDR3 runs from the conserved cysteine through the conserved F or W. Where a row states a size, it is once, few, many or the class of an expanded clone; other rows omit it.

cdr3_aa	v_call	clone_size	j_call
CASSFSTAYEQYF	TRBV12-3/TRBV12-4	NA	TRBJ2-7
CATSDRGLADSYEQYF	TRBV24-1	NA	TRBJ2-7
CSVEDDRGLTYEQYF	TRBV29-1	NA	TRBJ2-7
CASSLTRTESSGNTIYF	TRBV28	NA	TRBJ1-3
CASSSTDGSYGYTF	TRBV5-1	NA	TRBJ1-2
CASLKQLAGVSGNEQFF	TRBV11-2	NA	TRBJ2-1
CASSYRSANTGELFF	TRBV6-5	NA	TRBJ2-2
CASSLDRDFRQYF	TRBV11-2	NA	TRBJ2-7
CASSPGGTANYGYTF	TRBV9	NA	TRBJ1-2
CASSMSNVQGVYEQYF	TRBV19	NA	TRBJ2-7
CASSLGTGGTEAFF	TRBV28	NA	TRBJ1-1
CASSPSGGRDGYTF	TRBV18	NA	TRBJ1-2
CASSQDLTYEQYF	TRBV4-3	NA	TRBJ2-7
CASSQARGRDVYEQYF	TRBV4-2	NA	TRBJ2-7
CASSSGTGDFYEQYF	TRBV6-5	NA	TRBJ2-7
CASSEGVPGQGAQETQYF	TRBV2	NA	TRBJ2-5
CASSLQGGNQPQHF	TRBV18	NA	TRBJ1-5
CASSLGVESREGPLHF	TRBV10-1	NA	TRBJ1-6
CASRLGTGLSHEQYF	TRBV2	NA	TRBJ2-7
CASSKGRGRVEKLFF	TRBV21-1	NA	TRBJ1-4
CASSPRTEYTEAFF	TRBV27	NA	TRBJ1-1
CASSQAAGNQPQHF	TRBV3-1/TRBV3-2	NA	TRBJ1-5
CATSRGRGNEQFF	TRBV15	NA	TRBJ2-1
CATSSGHLGTNEQFF	TRBV15	NA	TRBJ2-1
CATSRKGDEKLFF	TRBV15	NA	TRBJ1-4
CAIRETGYKAEAFF	TRBV10-3	NA	TRBJ1-1
CATRDRAPHQPQHF	TRBV24-1	NA	TRBJ1-5
CASSRGQGIGDIQYF	TRBV5-1	NA	TRBJ2-4
CASSSSGGYEQYF	TRBV11-2	NA	TRBJ2-7
CASSTAGQGTQPQHF	TRBV28	NA	TRBJ1-5
CASSQPRLAGEETQYF	TRBV3-1/TRBV3-2	NA	TRBJ2-5
CAISEGSTNEKLFF	TRBV10-3	NA	TRBJ1-4
CAWSVQESYNSPLHF	TRBV30	NA	TRBJ1-6
CASSGQGDTEAFF	TRBV2	NA	TRBJ1-1
CASSVGGQGNQPQHF	TRBV9	NA	TRBJ1-5
CASSLGLESGETYEQYF	TRBV13	NA	TRBJ2-7
CASSLGLLETQYF	TRBV11-2	few	TRBJ2-5
CASSLGQGVFSGNTIYF	TRBV5-1	NA	TRBJ1-3
CASSQVGNYYGYTF	TRBV4-2	NA	TRBJ1-2
CASSQTGKGYTF	TRBV3-1/TRBV3-2	NA	TRBJ1-2
CASSLLTLNPSNQPQHF	TRBV28	NA	TRBJ1-5
CASSLMTGGEQFF	TRBV11-3	NA	TRBJ2-1
CASTKWGTGFEKLFF	TRBV6-5	NA	TRBJ1-4
CATSRDHAGGAVEAFF	TRBV15	NA	TRBJ1-1
CASGGTSSYNEQFF	TRBV12-5	NA	TRBJ2-1
CASKQAASSNQPQHF	TRBV4-2	NA	TRBJ1-5
CASSPRRSGGSF	TRBV28	NA	TRBJ2-7
CSVARDSNQPQHF	TRBV29-1	NA	TRBJ1-5
CASGPRATLAPNQPQHF	TRBV12-5	NA	TRBJ1-5
CASSQVSGAYGYTF	TRBV14	NA	TRBJ1-2
CASTETGSYGGYTF	TRBV9	NA	TRBJ1-2